One TCR beta chain is described in this entry. This entry belongs to a study of blood T cell repertoires in COVID-19. The protocol was immunoSEQ multiplex PCR, while the TCRdb copy is restricted to in-frame clones and leaves out a portion. The repertoire holds some 530,000 clones, with approximately 83% as singletons. The CDR3 length is 16 residues. V was pared by 5 bases and J by 8 bases, with 16 bases of the junction left unmatched. Germline values: CDR1 MNHEY, CDR2 SMNVEV (reference sequence). The clonotype originates from a human donor in a cohort sampled during active COVID-19. The sample consisted of peripheral blood. This sequence joins TRBV27 and TRBJ1-2, with 8 bases identical to TRBD1. The CDR3 region has the DNA TGTGCCAGCAGTGCCACCCGACAGGGGACCTCAGGGGGCTACACCTTC. This gives the protein CASSATRQGTSGGYTF.